A single sample is the source of the 24 T cell receptor beta chains below, sequenced in a study of OX40 agonist ivuxolimab in advanced cancers. Method: immunoSEQ multiplex PCR; TCRdb's copy keeps in-frame clones and lacks some. Of about 52,000 clones listed, roughly 93% are singletons. The starting material was CD4+ or CD8+ T cells sorted from blood, obtained in a trial of the OX40 agonist ivuxolimab. All receptors come from an adult with an advanced solid tumor such as melanoma, head and neck, liver or kidney cancer.

This chain links TRBV27 with TRBJ2-3, with D possibly TRBD2 on 6 matching bases. CDR3 length: 15 residues. The V end was cut by 5 bases, the J end by 8 bases, with 20 bases between. Germline V gene data show CDR1 as MNHEY and CDR2 as SMNVEV (reference sequence). The DNA for the CDR3 is TGTGCCAGCAGTAACGCGGGACTCTTGAAGGGTACGCAGTATTTT. It encodes CASSNAGLLKGTQYF.

The gene calls are TRBV5-5 and TRBJ2-1, with TRBD1 matching 11 bases. V was pared by 0 bases and J by 9 bases, with 5 bases of the junction left unmatched. Germline CDR1 reads SGHKS; CDR2 reads YYEKEE (reference sequence). The CDR3 loop spans 15 amino acids. The CDR3 DNA reads as TGTGCCAGCAGCTTGGCTGGACAGGGGGCGGGTGAGCAGTTCTTC. Protein product: CASSLAGQGAGEQFF.

This chain uses TRBV7-2 with TRBJ2-7; 13 bases match TRBD2. Trimming cost V 1 base and J 5 bases; bases outside gene matches: 2. This CDR3 contains 15 residues. CDR1 and CDR2 (germline): SGHTA, FQGNSA. CDR3 DNA: TGTGCCAGCAGCTTAGACGGGACTAGCGGGAACGAGCAGTACTTC. Amino acids: CASSLDGTSGNEQYF.

The rearrangement links TRBV14 to TRBJ2-7, with TRBD1 matching 8 bases. The germline CDR1 and CDR2 sequences are SGHDN and FVKESK. The CDR3 runs 15 residues. The junction had 10 bases not matched to a gene; V was cut back by 6 bases and J by 3 bases. CDR3 sequence: CASSSLDRGLYEQYF. The CDR3 region has the DNA TGTGCCAGCAGTTCTTTAGACAGGGGCCTCTACGAGCAGTACTTC.

The V and J genes are TRBV6-6 and TRBJ1-5, with no clear D. This CDR3 comprises 15 residues. The V end lost 6 bases, the J end lost 3 bases, and 15 bases lay between the germline ends. Germline V gene lookup returns CDR1 MNHNY and CDR2 SVGAGI (reference sequence). CDR3 in amino acids: CASRPGVHINQPQHF. The CDR3 coding sequence is TGTGCCAGCAGGCCGGGAGTCCATATCAATCAGCCCCAGCATTTT.

V gene TRBV5-4 combines with J gene TRBJ2-7, with D maybe TRBD1 (6 bases). V dropped 6 bases and J dropped 1 base, with 14 bases sitting between them. This CDR3 spans 14 amino acids. Germline assignment: CDR1 SGHNT and CDR2 YYREEE (reference sequence). CDR3 coding DNA: TGTGCCAGCACCTTCTACGGGACATCCTACGAGCAGTACTTC. It codes for CASTFYGTSYEQYF.

A single count supports this clone. The rearrangement uses TRBV27 and TRBJ2-7, with a tentative D call TRBD2 (6 bases). The V end was cut by 3 bases, the J end by 0 bases, with 9 bases between. Germline CDR1 reads MNHEY; CDR2 reads SMNVEV (reference sequence). The CDR3 has 14 residues. CDR3 nucleotide sequence: TGTGCCAGCAGTTTCGTCGGGAGCTCCTACGAGCAGTACTTC. Protein: CASSFVGSSYEQYF.

The chain joins TRBV2 to TRBJ2-7; D ambiguous. The V gene lost 2 bases and the J gene lost 5 bases, with 13 bases spanning the gap. The CDR3 loop spans 14 amino acids. Germline CDR1 SNHLY, CDR2 FYNNEI. CDR3 sequence reads: CASSESLGANEQYF. CDR3 nucleotides: TGTGCCAGCAGTGAATCCCTCGGCGCGAACGAGCAGTACTTC. Using reference TRBV2 and TRBJ2-7 for the parts outside the CDR3, the full variable domain is EPEVTQTPSHQVTQMGQEVILRCVPISNHLYFYWYRQILGQKVEFLVSFYNNEISEKSEIFDDQFSVERPDGSNFTLKIRSTKLEDSAMYFCASSESLGANEQYFGPGTRLTVT.

V usage is TRBV5-8 and J usage is TRBJ1-2, with D unclear. The length of the CDR3 is 15 residues. V was cut by 4 bases and J by 8 bases, with 21 bases left in between. Germline CDR1 and CDR2: SGHTS and YDEGEE. The CDR3 nucleotides are TGTGCCAGCAGCCCTGCGGGGAAGGGCCTGGTGGGCTACACCTTC. Amino acid sequence: CASSPAGKGLVGYTF.

The chain employs TRBV7-9 and TRBJ1-2; D is ambiguous. The CDR3 loop spans 14 amino acids. Germline CDR1 is SEHNR and CDR2 is FQNEAQ (reference sequence). V was clipped by 2 bases and J by 4 bases, with 11 bases between them. CDR3 sequence (DNA): TGTGCCAGCAGCTTACGCGAACGACGCTATGGCTACACCTTC. This encodes CASSLRERRYGYTF.

V is TRBV7-2 and J is TRBJ2-7, with D unresolved. Trimming removed 4 bases at V and 0 bases at J, with 10 bases between. In germline, CDR1 is SGHTA, CDR2 FQGNSA. The CDR3 has 14 residues. Written as DNA, the CDR3 is TGTGCCAGCAGCTCCAGCCTTTACTCCTACGAGCAGTACTTC. Translated, it gives CASSSSLYSYEQYF.

This sequence joins TRBV15 and TRBJ2-2, with TRBD1 identical over 11 bases. The CDR3 runs 18 residues. The J segment lost 1 base and the V segment lost 3 bases, leaving 7 bases of the junction unmatched. CDR1 LNHNV and CDR2 YYDKDF come from the germline V gene (reference sequence). For the CDR3, the DNA is TGTGCCACCAGCAGGGGGGACAGGGGGATCCTGAACACCGGGGAGCTGTTTTTT. Its translation: CATSRGDRGILNTGELFF.

This clone turned up a few times. V usage is TRBV5-6 and J usage is TRBJ1-1, with 10 bases aligning to TRBD1. CDR3 length: 17 residues. With V trimmed by 1 base and J by 5 bases, 11 bases remained unmatched. Looked up from germline, CDR1 is SGHDT and CDR2 is YYEEEE. CDR3: CASSLLPRQGAKTEAFF. Written as DNA, the CDR3 is TGTGCCAGCAGCTTGCTCCCCCGACAGGGGGCAAAGACTGAAGCTTTCTTT.

The chain is built from TRBV5-5 and TRBJ2-1; D perhaps matches TRBD1 (5 bases). The V gene's germline CDR1 is SGHKS and CDR2 YYEKEE (reference sequence). V shed 4 bases and J shed 8 bases, with 19 bases lying between them. The CDR3 totals 15 residues. CDR3 nucleotide sequence: TGTGCCAGCAGCCTGGGGCCTTTCCCTTCCGATGAGCAGTTCTTC. Translation: CASSLGPFPSDEQFF.

This clone has just one count. The chain is built from TRBV28 and TRBJ2-7, with 8 bases aligning to TRBD2. Germline CDR1 reads MDHEN; CDR2 reads SYDVKM. CDR3 length equals 14 residues. Trimming at V came to 2 bases and at J to 7 bases, leaving 7 bases not matched to a gene. DNA for the CDR3: TGTGCCAGCAGTTTAAATACGGGAGGGGGTGAGCAGTACTTC. Residues: CASSLNTGGGEQYF.

The rearrangement joins TRBV4-2 to TRBJ2-6; possibly TRBD1 for D (6 bases). Germline V gene data show CDR1 as LGHNA and CDR2 as YNFKEQ. This CDR3 is 19 amino acids long. V lost 0 bases and J 0 bases, leaving 15 bases between the germline ends. CDR3 protein: CASSQDRYRALSGANVLTF. CDR3 nucleotides: TGTGCCAGCAGCCAAGATAGGTACAGGGCCCTCTCTGGGGCCAACGTCCTGACTTTC.

V usage is TRBV4-3 and J usage is TRBJ2-1, with D hard to call. V was shortened by 0 bases and J by 0 bases, with 6 bases between the two germline ends. CDR1 and CDR2 from the germline V gene are LGHNA and YSLEER. The CDR3 spans 15 residues. The CDR3 spells CASSQENHSYNEQFF. CDR3 bases: TGCGCCAGCAGCCAAGAAAATCACTCCTACAATGAGCAGTTCTTC.

The rearrangement joins TRBV9 to TRBJ1-3; D not certain. The CDR3 runs 14 residues. The V end lost 0 bases, the J end lost 2 bases, and 6 bases lay between the germline ends. Germline CDR1 is SGDLS and CDR2 is YYNGEE. In DNA, the CDR3 is TGTGCCAGCAGCGTAGAGTCGGCTGGAAACACCATATATTTT. It translates to CASSVESAGNTIYF.

This clone showed up just once. The chain links TRBV4-1 to TRBJ2-7; TRBD2 matches at 10 bases. The CDR3 is made up of 14 amino acids. Germline V gene data show CDR1 as MGHRA and CDR2 as YSYEKL. Germline trimming cut 4 bases from V and 2 bases from J; bases unmatched to any gene: 2. The CDR3 loop reads CASSLAGGTYEQYF. In DNA, the CDR3 is TGCGCCAGCAGCCTAGCGGGAGGAACCTACGAGCAGTACTTC.

This clone occurred once. The gene calls are TRBV29-1 and TRBJ2-7, with D possibly being TRBD1 (6 bases). Deletions cut 2 bases from V and 3 bases from J, with 8 bases between. CDR1 and CDR2 (germline): SQVTM, ANQGSEA. The CDR3 runs 12 residues. For the CDR3, the DNA is TGCAGCGTTGAAAACAGGGACTACGAGCAGTACTTC. Translation: CSVENRDYEQYF.

The CDR3 DNA follows: TGTGCCAGCAGCTTGAGGGACTATGAGCAGTTCTTC. It yields the protein CASSLRDYEQFF. The chain combines TRBV7-6 with TRBJ2-1, with a tentative D call TRBD2 (6 bases). Per germline, CDR1 SGHVS and CDR2 FNYEAQ. V was trimmed by 3 bases and J by 8 bases, leaving 8 bases between them. The CDR3 loop spans 12 amino acids.

V usage is TRBV28 and J usage is TRBJ2-7; no reliable D call. V shed 5 bases and J shed 4 bases, with 21 bases lying between them. The CDR3 totals 16 residues. Germline-derived CDR1 and CDR2 are MDHEN and SYDVKM. The CDR3 loop reads CASSPSLLTLVYEQYF. The CDR3 DNA reads as TGTGCCAGCAGTCCCTCCCTCCTTACTCTGGTGTACGAGCAGTACTTC.

The V and J genes are TRBV27 and TRBJ2-7; 11 nucleotides agree with TRBD2. The ends lost 5 bases at V and 0 bases at J; junction bases unmatched: 3. The CDR3 totals 15 residues. The germline V gene has CDR1 MNHEY and CDR2 SMNVEV (reference sequence). This CDR3 is CASSKTSGSSYEQYF. The CDR3 region has the DNA TGTGCCAGCAGTAAAACTAGCGGGAGCTCCTACGAGCAGTACTTC.

CDR3 coding DNA: TGTGCCAGCAGTCTGTCCGGGACTTTCTACGAGCAGTACTTC. This codes for CASSLSGTFYEQYF. The chain couples TRBV28 to TRBJ2-7; weak D call: TRBD2 (6 bases). V shed 5 bases and J shed 3 bases, with 14 bases lying between them. The CDR3 loop spans 14 amino acids. In germline, CDR1 is MDHEN, CDR2 SYDVKM.